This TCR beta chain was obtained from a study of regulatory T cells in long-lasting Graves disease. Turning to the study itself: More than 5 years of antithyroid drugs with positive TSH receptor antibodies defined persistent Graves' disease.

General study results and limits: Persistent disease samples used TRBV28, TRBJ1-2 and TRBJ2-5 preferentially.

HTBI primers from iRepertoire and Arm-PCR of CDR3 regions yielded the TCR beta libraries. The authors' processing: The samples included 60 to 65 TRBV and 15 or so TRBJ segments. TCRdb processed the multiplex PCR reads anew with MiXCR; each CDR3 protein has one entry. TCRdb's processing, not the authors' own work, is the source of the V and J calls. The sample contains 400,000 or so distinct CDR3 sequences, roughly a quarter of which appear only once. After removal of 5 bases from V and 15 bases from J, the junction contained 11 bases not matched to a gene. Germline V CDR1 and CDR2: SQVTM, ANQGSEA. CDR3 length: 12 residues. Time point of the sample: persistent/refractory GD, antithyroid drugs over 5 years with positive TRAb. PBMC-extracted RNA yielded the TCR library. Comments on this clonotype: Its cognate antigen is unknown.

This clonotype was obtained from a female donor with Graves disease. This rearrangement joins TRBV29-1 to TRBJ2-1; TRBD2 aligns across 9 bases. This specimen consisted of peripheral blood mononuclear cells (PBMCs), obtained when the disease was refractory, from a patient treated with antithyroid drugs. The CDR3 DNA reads TGCAGCGTTCCCATAGCGGGAGAAATGAGGTTCTTC. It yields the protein CSVPIAGEMRFF.